Each of the 28 T cell receptor beta chains below was sequenced from the same sample in a study of radiation and T cells in renal cell carcinoma. As to time point: blood 2 weeks post-SBRT. Treatment given: 15 Gy SBRT to primary tumor, nephrectomy 4 weeks later. Some clones are missing from TCRdb's copy, which holds only in-frame ones; the method was immunoSEQ multiplex PCR. The table lists about 130,000 clones, approximately 90% of them singletons. Here the sequenced sample was blood, taken from a patient whose treatment included radiotherapy and nephrectomy. All receptors come from a woman between 65 and 79 years old with renal cell carcinoma.

The chain is built from TRBV30 and TRBJ2-5; 9 bases agree with TRBD1. The junction had 5 bases not matched to a gene; V was cut back by 0 bases and J by 3 bases. Germline CDR1 is GTSNPN and CDR2 is SVGIG (reference sequence). The CDR3 is 15 residues long. The CDR3 region has the DNA TGTGCCTGGAGTGTACAGGGGGCGCGGAAAGAGACCCAGTACTTC. Translating gives CAWSVQGARKETQYF.

The chain joins TRBV28 to TRBJ2-1, with TRBD1 as a possible D gene (6 bases). The length of the CDR3 is 15 residues. The germline CDR1 and CDR2 sequences are MDHEN and SYDVKM. Trimming stripped 5 bases from V and 3 bases from J, with 14 bases between. The CDR3 is CASSRGQRYYNEQFF. CDR3 bases: TGTGCCAGCAGTCGCGGACAGCGTTACTACAATGAGCAGTTCTTC.

This clone came up a few times. The chain joins TRBV11-1 to TRBJ2-7; D is unresolved. Germline lookup yields CDR1 SGHAT and CDR2 FQDESV (reference sequence). Trimming cost V 3 bases and J 0 bases, with 9 bases left between them. This CDR3 is built from 14 residues. CDR3 residues: CASSLGYSSYEQYF. CDR3 sequence (DNA): TGTGCCAGCAGCTTGGGGTACAGCTCCTACGAGCAGTACTTC.

A few counts support this clone. The gene calls are TRBV27 and TRBJ1-1; D not certain. Germline CDR1 reads MNHEY; CDR2 reads SMNVEV (reference sequence). Deletions cut 5 bases from V and 0 bases from J, with 16 bases between. This CDR3 has 16 amino acids. The CDR3 spells CASSPILRRVNTEAFF. Here the CDR3 DNA reads TGTGCCAGCAGTCCCATATTGAGGAGAGTGAACACTGAAGCTTTCTTT.

This clone has just one count. V and J are TRBV14 and TRBJ1-1; TRBD1 might be the D (5 bases). Germline assignment: CDR1 SGHDN and CDR2 FVKESK. With 4 bases removed from V and 10 bases from J, the gap between germline ends came to 16 bases. The CDR3 consists of 13 residues. The CDR3, as DNA: TGTGCCAGCAGCCCGGGACTCCTAGGAGGAGCTTTCTTT. It is translated as CASSPGLLGGAFF.

This clone showed up just a few times. V is TRBV11-2 and J is TRBJ2-2; D call uncertain. CDR3 size: 11 residues. V was pared by 2 bases and J by 7 bases, with 2 bases between. Looked up from germline, CDR1 is SGHAT and CDR2 is FQNNGV. The CDR3 region is CASSLFGELFF. The DNA of the CDR3 is TGTGCCAGCAGCTTATTCGGGGAGCTGTTTTTT.

This chain uses TRBV7-9 with TRBJ2-3; 9 nucleotides line up with TRBD2. The CDR3 consists of 17 residues. V was clipped by 5 bases and J by 1 base; unmatched bases: 10. CDR1 is SEHNR, CDR2 FQNEAQ, per germline (reference sequence). The CDR3 sequence: CASSPTGKRGGTDTQYF. The CDR3 nucleotides are TGTGCCAGCAGCCCCACGGGGAAGCGGGGGGGCACAGATACGCAGTATTTT.

This CDR3 is CAGSTGTGASYEQYF. The CDR3 DNA reads as TGCGCCGGCTCGACCGGGACAGGGGCCTCCTACGAGCAGTACTTC. The chain employs TRBV5-1 and TRBJ2-7; 10 bases map to TRBD1. Germline-derived CDR1 and CDR2 are SGHRS and YFSETQ. V trimming: 10 bases; J trimming: 0 bases; junction bases outside the gene matches: 10. The CDR3 loop spans 15 amino acids.

This clone turned up a few times. A junction end diverges from the germline sequence, so it may reflect a read error. V and J are TRBV5-8 and TRBJ1-2, with D unresolved. This CDR3 region has 15 residues. Per germline, CDR1 SGHTS and CDR2 YDEGEE. As DNA, the CDR3 is TGTGCCAGCGGATTACCTACCAAATCGGGCAATCGAAACGCCTTC. Its translation: CASGLPTKSGNRNAF.

The V call is TRBV19, the J call TRBJ1-3; tentative D call: TRBD1 (6 bases). Trimming stripped 7 bases from V and 0 bases from J, with 13 bases between. Germline CDR1 LNHDA, CDR2 SQIVND (reference sequence). The CDR3 consists of 15 residues. CDR3 sequence reads: CASTNRAISGNTIYF. In nucleotides, the CDR3 is TGTGCCAGTACTAACAGGGCGATCTCTGGAAACACCATATATTTT.

This rearrangement joins TRBV29-1 to TRBJ2-7, with TRBD1 matching 8 bases. V trimming: 7 bases; J trimming: 2 bases; junction bases outside the gene matches: 7. This CDR3 region has 13 residues. The germline CDR1 and CDR2 sequences are SQVTM and ANQGSEA. DNA of the CDR3: TGCAGCGCTTCGGACAGGGCGGCCTACGAGCAGTACTTC. Its protein is CSASDRAAYEQYF.

This chain uses TRBV7-3 with TRBJ1-6, with 7 positions matching TRBD1. This CDR3 region has 13 residues. Germline V gives CDR1 SGHTA, CDR2 FQGTGA. V trimming: 5 bases; J trimming: 7 bases; junction bases outside the gene matches: 2. The chain's CDR3 is CASSRDSNSPLHF. The CDR3 nucleotides read TGTGCCAGCAGCAGGGACAGCAATTCACCCCTCCACTTT.

V and J are TRBV7-2 and TRBJ2-7, with 11 bases lining up with TRBD1. The germline gives CDR1 SGHTA, CDR2 FQGNSA. The ends lost 4 bases at V and 6 bases at J; junction bases unmatched: 8. The length of the CDR3 is 15 residues. CDR3 in amino acids: CASSSSTGTGGEQYF. CDR3 in DNA: TGTGCCAGCAGCTCCTCCACCGGGACAGGGGGCGAGCAGTACTTC. Drawing the rest from reference TRBV7-2 and TRBJ2-7, the complete variable domain is GAGVSQSPSNKVTEKGKDVELRCDPISGHTALYWYRQSLGQGLEFLIYFQGNSAPDKSGLPSDRFSAERTGGSVSTLTIQRTQQEDSAVYLCASSSSTGTGGEQYFGPGTRLTVT.

To note about this clone: Different DNA sequences within this sample yield the same CDR3. This CDR3 reads CAWSLQGNTEAFF. The CDR3 region has the DNA TGTGCCTGGAGTCTACAGGGGAACACTGAAGCTTTCTTT. The chain employs TRBV30 and TRBJ1-1; D possibly corresponds to TRBD1 (6 bases). The CDR3 runs 13 residues. Trimming stripped 2 bases from V and 1 base from J, with 8 bases between. CDR1 and CDR2 from the germline V gene are GTSNPN and SVGIG (reference sequence). The full variable domain, in which reference TRBV30 and TRBJ1-1 provide the parts outside the CDR3, is SQTIHQWPATLVQPVGSPLSLECTVEGTSNPNLYWYRQAAGRGLQLLFYSVGIGQISSEVPQNLSASRPQDRQFILSSKKLLLSDSGFYLCAWSLQGNTEAFFGQGTRLTVV.

This chain joins TRBV5-1 and TRBJ2-5; D gene unclear. The CDR3 consists of 14 residues. Germline CDR1 is SGHRS and CDR2 is YFSETQ. V was shortened by 1 base and J by 2 bases, with 9 bases between the two germline ends. CDR3 residues: CASSLSVIQETQYF. The CDR3 DNA reads as TGCGCCAGCAGCTTGTCAGTGATACAAGAGACCCAGTACTTC.

This chain joins TRBV7-8 and TRBJ1-2; no definite D call. Germline V gene lookup returns CDR1 SGHVS and CDR2 FQNEAQ. This CDR3 spans 15 amino acids. V lost 0 bases to trimming and J lost 4 bases, with 12 bases between them. The CDR3 here is CASSLAEGRSYGYTF. CDR3 in DNA: TGTGCCAGCAGCTTAGCGGAGGGCCGCTCCTATGGCTACACCTTC. Drawing the rest from reference TRBV7-8 and TRBJ1-2, the complete variable domain is GAGVSQSPRYKVAKRGQDVALRCDPISGHVSLFWYQQALGQGPEFLTYFQNEAQLDKSGLPSDRFFAERPEGSVSTLKIQRTQQEDSAVYLCASSLAEGRSYGYTFGSGTRLTVV.

In its sample, this clone was seen a few times. The chain links TRBV7-2 to TRBJ1-5; D is ambiguous. Germline CDR1 and CDR2: SGHTA and FQGNSA. The CDR3 consists of 13 residues. With 3 bases removed from V and 8 bases from J, the gap between germline ends came to 11 bases. CDR3 sequence: CASSLGGGKPQHF. CDR3 nucleotide sequence: TGTGCCAGCAGCTTGGGAGGCGGGAAGCCCCAGCATTTT.

J is TRBJ2-1 and V is TRBV7-6; 12 bases match TRBD2. The CDR3 is made up of 17 amino acids. Germline V gene sequence: CDR1 SGHVS, CDR2 FNYEAQ. With V trimmed by 3 bases and J by 2 bases, 5 bases remained unmatched. CDR3 bases: TGTGCCAGCAGCTTTGCTAGCGGGGGGGTACCCTACAATGAGCAGTTCTTC. It encodes CASSFASGGVPYNEQFF.

For the CDR3, the DNA is TGTGCCAGTAGTATCACCATCACAGGGAAAGAGGGAACTGAAGCTTTCTTT. Translated, it gives CASSITITGKEGTEAFF. The V call is TRBV19, the J call TRBJ1-1; weak D call: TRBD1 (6 bases). CDR3 length: 17 amino acids. The germline CDR1 and CDR2 sequences are LNHDA and SQIVND (reference sequence). The V end was cut by 3 bases, the J end by 5 bases, with 22 bases between.

The V gene is TRBV6-6, the J gene TRBJ2-7; D unclear. V was cut by 4 bases and J by 0 bases, with 10 bases left in between. This CDR3 region has 14 residues. CDR1 and CDR2 (germline): MNHNY, SVGAGI (reference sequence). The CDR3: CASSSGPVSYEQYF. The CDR3, as DNA: TGTGCCAGCAGTTCTGGACCCGTCTCCTACGAGCAGTACTTC.

The chain combines TRBV7-6 with TRBJ2-7; TRBD2 might be the D (6 bases). The CDR3 covers 13 residues. With 5 bases removed from V and 3 bases from J, the gap between germline ends came to 11 bases. Per the germline V gene, CDR1 is SGHVS and CDR2 is FNYEAQ. The CDR3 here is CASSPRTIYEQYF. The CDR3 DNA sequence: TGTGCCAGCAGCCCTCGGACTATCTACGAGCAGTACTTC.

V is TRBV7-9 and J is TRBJ1-5; D remains unclear. The germline V gene encodes CDR1 SEHNR and CDR2 FQNEAQ (reference sequence). Trimming took 3 bases from V and 3 from J, leaving 3 bases between them. This CDR3 is built from 12 residues. The CDR3 region has the DNA TGTGCCAGCAGCTTGGACAATCAGCCCCAGCATTTT. It yields the protein CASSLDNQPQHF.

This chain joins TRBV28 and TRBJ1-4; a possible D gene is TRBD1 (5 bases). Trimming cost V 4 bases and J 0 bases, with 15 bases left between them. The length of the CDR3 is 17 residues. Germline-derived CDR1 and CDR2 are MDHEN and SYDVKM. In DNA, the CDR3 is TGTGCCAGCAGTTCACGCCGGGACGGCACAACTAATGAAAAACTGTTTTTT. Amino acid sequence: CASSSRRDGTTNEKLFF.

This sequence joins TRBV4-2 and TRBJ1-1; no firm D call. V was pared by 2 bases and J by 4 bases, with 17 bases between. CDR1 and CDR2 from the germline V gene are LGHNA and YNFKEQ. The CDR3 spans 16 residues. The CDR3 protein is CASSQQTGGALTEAFF. CDR3 coding DNA: TGTGCCAGCAGCCAACAAACTGGTGGAGCACTCACTGAAGCTTTCTTT.

The chain is built from TRBV4-1 and TRBJ1-6, with 7 bases matching TRBD1. V dropped 0 bases and J dropped 9; count of bases not matched to a gene: 8. The CDR3 has 16 residues. CDR1 is MGHRA, CDR2 YSYEKL, per germline. DNA of the CDR3: TGCGCCAGCAGCCAAGAGACTACAGGGGTTAGTTCACCCCTCCACTTT. This gives the protein CASSQETTGVSSPLHF.

This chain joins TRBV5-4 and TRBJ2-3; TRBD2 agrees at 8 bases. Unmatched junction bases numbered 14, after V lost 4 bases and J lost 4 bases. The CDR3 spans 17 residues. The germline gives CDR1 SGHNT, CDR2 YYREEE (reference sequence). CDR3 coding DNA: TGTGCCAGCAGCCTCGAGGGGACTAGAGCCCAACCAGATACGCAGTATTTT. This gives the protein CASSLEGTRAQPDTQYF.

The chain joins TRBV7-2 to TRBJ2-3, with D unclear. CDR3 length: 14 amino acids. V was shortened by 1 base and J by 2 bases, with 7 bases between the two germline ends. The germline V gene encodes CDR1 SGHTA and CDR2 FQGNSA. Here the CDR3 reads CASSLGVFTDTQYF. The CDR3 DNA follows: TGTGCCAGCAGCTTAGGGGTCTTCACAGATACGCAGTATTTT.

This sequence joins TRBV5-1 and TRBJ1-1, with 9 bases matching TRBD1. Unmatched junction bases numbered 11, after V lost 4 bases and J lost 1 base. The CDR3 sequence is 17 residues long. The germline V gene has CDR1 SGHRS and CDR2 YFSETQ. DNA for the CDR3: TGCGCCAGCAGCGGAAGGACAGGGGCGGGGGCGAACACTGAAGCTTTCTTT. Its translation is CASSGRTGAGANTEAFF. Based on the CDR3 plus reference TRBV5-1 and TRBJ1-1, the full variable domain is KAGVTQTPRYLIKTRGQQVTLSCSPISGHRSVSWYQQTPGQGLQFLFEYFSETQRNKGNFPGRFSGRQFSNSRSEMNVSTLELGDSALYLCASSGRTGAGANTEAFFGQGTRLTVV.